The clone carrying this T cell receptor beta chain was observed many times. Its antigen is undetermined. The TCR beta CDR3 regions underwent amplification using RNA transcripts as the source. HTBI primers were employed in a first-round RT-PCR of the TCR CDR3. TCRdb itself ran the multiplex PCR reads through MiXCR, one entry per CDR3 protein. The sample includes about 400,000 distinct CDR3 sequences, about 15% of them seen just once. This entry is derived from a study of T cells in Graves' hyperthyroidism and ophthalmopathy. Study context: Peripheral blood was drawn at first diagnosis, prior to all treatment.

Whole-study findings and limits: The model identified upcoming ophthalmopathy a median approximately seven months ahead of onset.

The TCR sequence derives from a woman in her thirties with Graves' hyperthyroidism. Sequencing used blood.

CDR3 loop: CASSPTAITYEQYF. The CDR3 DNA follows: TGTGCCAGCTCACCTACGGCGATAACCTACGAGCAGTACTTC. The chain links TRBV18 to TRBJ2-7; D remains ambiguous. V was trimmed by 3 bases and J by 2 bases, leaving 11 bases between them. The CDR3 loop spans 14 amino acids. From germline, CDR1 is KGHSH and CDR2 LQKENI.